Below are 18 T cell receptor beta chains sequenced from a single sample in a study of blood T cell repertoires in COVID-19. TCRdb keeps only in-frame clones here, not all; method: immunoSEQ multiplex PCR. Among around 100,000 clones, approximately 89% were seen once, and the ten largest hold approximately 20%. Material: peripheral blood. These receptors all stem from a human donor in a cohort sampled during active COVID-19.

The rearrangement joins TRBV7-8 to TRBJ2-5; D is perhaps TRBD1 (6 bases). The CDR3 is 15 amino acids. Germline V gene data show CDR1 as SGHVS and CDR2 as FQNEAQ. Trimming removed 3 bases at V and 5 bases at J, with 16 bases between. The CDR3 loop is CASSFRGILSETQYF. The DNA for the CDR3 is TGTGCCAGCAGCTTCAGGGGCATTCTTTCGGAGACCCAGTACTTC. The full variable domain, completed using reference TRBV7-8 and TRBJ2-5, is GAGVSQSPRYKVAKRGQDVALRCDPISGHVSLFWYQQALGQGPEFLTYFQNEAQLDKSGLPSDRFFAERPEGSVSTLKIQRTQQEDSAVYLCASSFRGILSETQYFGPGTRLLVL.

V is TRBV5-6 and J is TRBJ2-7, with 12 nucleotides matching TRBD2. The CDR3 sequence is 19 residues long. Trimming cost V 4 bases and J 4 bases; bases outside gene matches: 18. Germline V lookup: CDR1 SGHDT, CDR2 YYEEEE. The CDR3 bases are TGTGCCAGCAGCCGACTACTAGCGGGGGGACCCGTGAAACTTTACGAGCAGTACTTC. It codes for CASSRLLAGGPVKLYEQYF.

This clone was seen only once. This rearrangement joins TRBV29-1 to TRBJ2-6; possibly TRBD2 for D (5 bases). CDR3 length: 13 residues. V shed 6 bases and J shed 4 bases, with 10 bases lying between them. CDR1 SQVTM and CDR2 ANQGSEA come from the germline V gene. CDR3 nucleotide sequence: TGCAGCGTACTAGGCCCCGGGGCCAACGTCCTGACTTTC. It specifies CSVLGPGANVLTF.

The gene calls are TRBV28 and TRBJ1-5; D gene ambiguous. V lost 9 bases, J lost 4 bases, and 10 bases lay in between. Germline V lookup: CDR1 MDHEN, CDR2 SYDVKM. The CDR3 extends over 12 amino acids. CDR3 sequence: CASRGVNQPQHF. CDR3 bases: TGTGCCAGTAGAGGAGTGAATCAGCCCCAGCATTTT.

The chain combines TRBV2 with TRBJ1-5, with D hard to call. The CDR3 has 13 residues. Per the germline V gene, CDR1 is SNHLY and CDR2 is FYNNEI. V was clipped by 3 bases and J by 9 bases, with 12 bases between them. The CDR3 loop is CASSEERETPQHF. The CDR3 nucleotides read TGTGCCAGCAGTGAGGAACGGGAGACGCCCCAGCATTTT.

CDR3 loop: CASSPGISSYEQYF. DNA for the CDR3: TGTGCCAGTAGTCCCGGGATTTCGTCGTACGAGCAGTACTTC. The chain links TRBV19 to TRBJ2-7, with D perhaps matching TRBD2 (5 bases). V was pared by 5 bases and J by 4 bases, with 15 bases between. CDR1 is LNHDA, CDR2 SQIVND, per germline (reference sequence). The CDR3 contains 14 residues.

The chain couples TRBV7-9 to TRBJ2-3, with D possibly being TRBD1 (5 bases). Germline CDR1 reads SEHNR; CDR2 reads FQNEAQ (reference sequence). Trimming cost V 5 bases and J 4 bases, with 19 bases left between them. This CDR3 region has 16 residues. Here the CDR3 reads CASSPSSPVGADTQYF. In DNA, the CDR3 is TGTGCCAGCAGCCCCTCATCACCAGTAGGGGCAGATACGCAGTATTTT.

About this clone: The sample contains more than one DNA sequence encoding this CDR3. The chain joins TRBV5-1 to TRBJ1-1; weak D call: TRBD1 (5 bases). CDR3 length: 14 amino acids. With 5 bases removed from V and 1 base from J, the gap between germline ends came to 12 bases. Germline assignment: CDR1 SGHRS and CDR2 YFSETQ. CDR3 protein: CASSSLTGNTEAFF. CDR3 in DNA: TGCGCCAGCAGTTCCCTCACAGGGAACACTGAAGCTTTCTTT.

This chain links TRBV6-5 with TRBJ1-5, with unresolved D. Per the germline V gene, CDR1 is MNHEY and CDR2 is SVGAGI. V dropped 1 base and J dropped 1 base, with 8 bases sitting between them. This CDR3 contains 15 residues. Written as DNA, the CDR3 is TGTGCCAGCAGTTACTTTGGAGGGAGCAATCAGCCCCAGCATTTT. Encoded protein: CASSYFGGSNQPQHF.

The rearrangement joins TRBV5-1 to TRBJ2-2; D call uncertain. Germline CDR1 reads SGHRS; CDR2 reads YFSETQ. V lost 4 bases, J lost 3 bases, and 10 bases lay in between. The CDR3 loop spans 14 amino acids. The CDR3 is CASSPDIDTGELFF. The CDR3 DNA reads as TGCGCCAGCAGCCCCGACATAGACACCGGGGAGCTGTTTTTT. The full variable domain, in which reference TRBV5-1 and TRBJ2-2 provide the parts outside the CDR3, is KAGVTQTPRYLIKTRGQQVTLSCSPISGHRSVSWYQQTPGQGLQFLFEYFSETQRNKGNFPGRFSGRQFSNSRSEMNVSTLELGDSALYLCASSPDIDTGELFFGEGSRLTVL.

The chain is built from TRBV19 and TRBJ2-3, with D hard to call. This CDR3 has 13 amino acids. Per the germline V gene, CDR1 is LNHDA and CDR2 is SQIVND (reference sequence). The germline V and J ends were trimmed by 1 base and 6 bases, with 8 bases remaining between them. The CDR3 DNA is TGTGCCAGTAGTATAGCGACCAGGGATACGCAGTATTTT. Its translation: CASSIATRDTQYF.

This rearrangement joins TRBV4-2 to TRBJ2-3; 9 bases line up with TRBD2. Per germline, CDR1 LGHNA and CDR2 YNFKEQ. V lost 1 base and J lost 4; bases outside the gene matches: 6. The CDR3 sequence is 16 residues long. The CDR3 sequence is CASSQVLAGVSDTQYF. For the CDR3, the DNA is TGTGCCAGCAGCCAAGTGTTAGCGGGAGTCTCAGATACGCAGTATTTT.

This chain links TRBV2 with TRBJ2-3, with TRBD2 identical over 9 bases. The CDR3 sequence is 14 residues long. Germline lookup yields CDR1 SNHLY and CDR2 FYNNEI. J gave up 2 bases and V 6 bases, and 3 bases lay outside the gene matches. CDR3 sequence: CASRGLAVTDTQYF. Written as DNA, the CDR3 is TGTGCCAGCAGGGGACTAGCAGTCACAGATACGCAGTATTTT.

The chain employs TRBV6-5 and TRBJ2-5; no firm D call. Trimming pared 6 bases from V and 5 bases from J, leaving 7 bases between. The CDR3 loop spans 11 amino acids. From germline, CDR1 is MNHEY and CDR2 SVGAGI. The CDR3 loop reads CASRASETQYF. The CDR3 region has the DNA TGTGCCAGCAGGGCCTCGGAGACCCAGTACTTC.

The V call is TRBV25-1, the J call TRBJ1-1; the D gene is possibly TRBD1 (5 bases). Germline V CDR1 and CDR2: MGHDK, SYGVNS. The CDR3 spans 15 residues. The V end lost 8 bases, the J end lost 3 bases, and 19 bases lay between the germline ends. The CDR3 here is CASSPLVAGDTEAFF. The CDR3 DNA is TGTGCCAGCTCGCCTCTGGTCGCGGGGGACACTGAAGCTTTCTTT. Using reference TRBV25-1 and TRBJ1-1 for the parts outside the CDR3, the full variable domain is EADIYQTPRYLVIGTGKKITLECSQTMGHDKMYWYQQDPGMELHLIHYSYGVNSTEKGDLSSESTVSRIRTEHFPLTLESARPSHTSQYLCASSPLVAGDTEAFFGQGTRLTVV.

The J gene is TRBJ1-1, the V gene TRBV7-3; 9 nucleotides agree with TRBD1. CDR3 length equals 17 residues. The V segment lost 5 bases and the J segment 1 base; nucleotides outside the gene matches: 11. The germline V gene has CDR1 SGHTA and CDR2 FQGTGA. In nucleotides, the CDR3 is TGTGCCAGCAGCGTGGGACAGGGCGATTTCGAGAACACTGAAGCTTTCTTT. This codes for CASSVGQGDFENTEAFF. The full variable domain, completed using reference TRBV7-3 and TRBJ1-1, is GAGVSQTPSNKVTEKGKYVELRCDPISGHTALYWYRQSLGQGPEFLIYFQGTGAADDSGLPNDRFFAVRPEGSVSTLKIQRTERGDSAVYLCASSVGQGDFENTEAFFGQGTRLTVV.

This clone has just one count. The chain has TRBV7-9 and TRBJ1-4; D is uncertain. Germline V CDR1 and CDR2: SEHNR, FQNEAQ (reference sequence). Deletions cut 5 bases from V and 7 bases from J, with 8 bases between. The CDR3 has 12 amino acids. CDR3 protein: CASSRNGEKLFF. DNA for the CDR3: TGTGCCAGCAGCCGTAACGGTGAAAAACTGTTTTTT.

The CDR3 coding sequence is TGTGCCAGCAGCTTAGGTACTAGCGGGAGGGACCTGGCAGATGAGCAGTTCTTC. Amino acids: CASSLGTSGRDLADEQFF. V gene TRBV7-3 combines with J gene TRBJ2-1; TRBD2 aligns across 13 bases. The CDR3 extends over 18 amino acids. V was pared by 2 bases and J by 8 bases, with 12 bases of the junction left unmatched. The germline V gene has CDR1 SGHTA and CDR2 FQGTGA.